One and the same sample provided the 26 T cell receptor beta chains below, sequenced in a study of CD8 T cells in Susac syndrome. With random hexamers, reverse transcription was performed on roughly 0.5 to 1 ug of RNA. TCRdb analysed the immunoSEQ multiplex PCR reads with MiXCR anew, one entry per CDR3 protein. The sample consists of roughly 200,000 distinct CDR3 sequences, roughly 92% of them appearing once. Sequenced: CD4+ T cells from PBMCs. These receptors were obtained from a human donor with Susac syndrome.

This clonotype was found a few times. Relative to the germline gene, one junction end is altered; a read error may explain this. The rearrangement links TRBV5-1 to TRBJ2-3, with D unclear. The CDR3 loop spans 14 amino acids. Germline V lookup: CDR1 SGHRS, CDR2 YFSETQ. The CDR3 here is CASSLEGSTDTQYF. The DNA of the CDR3 is TGCGCCAGCAGTTTGGAAGGATCCACAGATACGCAGTATTTT.

This chain connects TRBV5-1 to TRBJ2-5; TRBD2 matches at 9 bases. CDR1 SGHRS and CDR2 YFSETQ come from the germline V gene. This CDR3 region has 13 residues. Trimming at V came to 3 bases and at J to 5 bases, leaving 2 bases not matched to a gene. The DNA for the CDR3 is TGCGCCAGCAGCTGGACTAGCGCGGAGACCCAGTACTTC. Amino acid sequence: CASSWTSAETQYF.

This clonotype was counted once. The chain combines TRBV20-1 with TRBJ1-5; a possible D gene is TRBD1 (6 bases). This CDR3 region has 15 residues. V was trimmed by 3 bases and J by 6 bases, leaving 18 bases between them. Germline-derived CDR1 and CDR2 are DFQATT and SNEGSKA (reference sequence). In DNA form, the CDR3 reads TGCAGTGCTAGCAAGCAACAGGGACGAGCTCAGCCCCAGCATTTT. Protein sequence: CSASKQQGRAQPQHF.

J is TRBJ2-1 and V is TRBV3-1; D not resolved. The CDR3 consists of 13 residues. Germline CDR1 LGHDT, CDR2 YNNKEL (reference sequence). Between the trimmed V and J ends, which lost 1 base and 3 bases, there was a span of 4 bases. The chain's CDR3 is CASSQAVYNEQFF. Written as DNA, the CDR3 is TGTGCCAGCAGCCAAGCCGTCTACAATGAGCAGTTCTTC.

This chain joins TRBV15 and TRBJ2-5, with a tentative D call TRBD2 (7 bases). Trimming pared 1 base from V and 5 bases from J, leaving 17 bases between. This CDR3 is 16 amino acids long. The V gene's germline CDR1 is LNHNV and CDR2 YYDKDF (reference sequence). The CDR3 sequence: CATSRVRGGSRETQYF. The CDR3 DNA reads as TGTGCCACCAGCAGAGTGAGGGGGGGCTCCCGGGAGACCCAGTACTTC.

This clonotype was recorded once. The J gene is TRBJ1-5, the V gene TRBV19, with D uncertain. Deletions cut 5 bases from V and 0 bases from J, with 8 bases between. CDR1 and CDR2 (germline): LNHDA, SQIVND (reference sequence). The CDR3 is made up of 14 amino acids. The chain's CDR3 is CASSYDYSNQPQHF. CDR3 in DNA: TGTGCCAGTAGTTACGATTATAGCAATCAGCCCCAGCATTTT.

In its sample, this clonotype was seen once. This rearrangement joins TRBV2 to TRBJ2-7; D could derive from TRBD1 or TRBD2 (6 bases each). There are 16 residues in the CDR3. Germline CDR1 SNHLY, CDR2 FYNNEI. Trimming took 5 bases from V and 3 from J, leaving 20 bases between them. The CDR3 sequence is CASSRFAGQSDYEQYF. The CDR3 region has the DNA TGTGCCAGCAGTCGATTTGCGGGACAAAGCGACTACGAGCAGTACTTC.

The genes are TRBV30 and TRBJ2-5; perhaps TRBD1 as D (5 bases). The CDR3 is 12 residues long. CDR1 is GTSNPN, CDR2 SVGIG, per germline (reference sequence). V dropped 0 bases and J dropped 5 bases, with 7 bases sitting between them. The CDR3 spells CAWSVKGETQYF. The CDR3 DNA follows: TGTGCCTGGAGTGTGAAGGGGGAGACCCAGTACTTC.

The CDR3 nucleotides are TGTGCCAGCAGTGAATTGGGGGCTTATGGCTACACCTTC. It specifies CASSELGAYGYTF. The rearrangement uses TRBV25-1 and TRBJ1-2, with a tentative D call TRBD1 (6 bases). Trimming removed 1 base from V and 5 bases from J, with 8 bases in between. Germline V gives CDR1 MGHDK, CDR2 SYGVNS. The CDR3 consists of 13 residues.

This chain uses TRBV29-1 with TRBJ2-7, with unresolved D. Germline V gene lookup returns CDR1 SQVTM and CDR2 ANQGSEA. CDR3 length: 14 amino acids. Trimming cost V 8 bases and J 2 bases, with 19 bases left between them. CDR3 sequence: CSYGIMGSPYEQYF. The CDR3 bases are TGCAGCTATGGGATCATGGGGTCCCCCTACGAGCAGTACTTC.

J is TRBJ1-5 and V is TRBV4-3; D perhaps matches TRBD1 (5 bases). This CDR3 is 13 amino acids long. V was cut by 0 bases and J by 8 bases, with 8 bases left in between. CDR1 LGHNA and CDR2 YSLEER come from the germline V gene. The CDR3 nucleotides read TGCGCCAGCAGCCAAGATTGGGGGGAGCCCCAGCATTTT. Translation gives CASSQDWGEPQHF.

The chain couples TRBV6-1 to TRBJ1-6, with TRBD1 as a possible D gene (5 bases). This CDR3 contains 16 residues. Germline CDR1 is MNHNS and CDR2 is SASEGT. The ends were cut back, 6 bases at V and 8 bases at J, with 20 bases in the middle. CDR3 in DNA: TGTGCCAGCAGCCCTCGGGGCAATGTGGCTTATTCACCCCTCCACTTT. This translates into CASSPRGNVAYSPLHF.

V usage is TRBV28 and J usage is TRBJ2-5, with D maybe TRBD1 (7 bases). This CDR3 comprises 14 residues. With 2 bases removed from V and 6 bases from J, the gap between germline ends came to 13 bases. CDR1 is MDHEN, CDR2 SYDVKM, per germline. DNA of the CDR3: TGTGCCAGCAGTTTAGGAGGGGGCGGGAAGACCCAGTACTTC. The encoded protein is CASSLGGGGKTQYF.

The chain has TRBV19 and TRBJ2-3; D is perhaps TRBD1 (5 bases). The CDR3 is 16 amino acids. Germline V gene sequence: CDR1 LNHDA, CDR2 SQIVND (reference sequence). The V and J ends lost 7 bases and 1 base respectively, with 18 bases between them. CDR3 amino acids: CASNPVRAVGTDTQYF. As DNA, the CDR3 is TGTGCCAGTAACCCTGTCAGGGCGGTCGGCACAGATACGCAGTATTTT. Complete variable domain (other parts from reference TRBV19 and TRBJ2-3): DGGITQSPKYLFRKEGQNVTLSCEQNLNHDAMYWYRQDPGQGLRLIYYSQIVNDFQKGDIAEGYSVSREKKESFPLTVTSAQKNPTAFYLCASNPVRAVGTDTQYFGPGTRLTVL.

The chain joins TRBV3-1 to TRBJ2-7; 9 bases are shared with TRBD1. The germline V gene encodes CDR1 LGHDT and CDR2 YNNKEL (reference sequence). V was clipped by 4 bases and J by 3 bases; unmatched bases: 4. The CDR3 is made up of 14 amino acids. The DNA of the CDR3 is TGTGCCAGCAGCCGAGCGGGACAGGGCTACGAGCAGTACTTC. This encodes CASSRAGQGYEQYF.

The chain employs TRBV6-5 and TRBJ2-3, with D possibly matching TRBD2 (6 bases). V lost 5 bases to trimming and J lost 4 bases, with 16 bases between them. CDR3 size: 15 residues. CDR1 and CDR2 from the germline V gene are MNHEY and SVGAGI. Here the CDR3 DNA reads TGTGCCAGCAGTCCGAGCGCGGGAATGGCAGATACGCAGTATTTT. It translates to CASSPSAGMADTQYF.

This sequence joins TRBV18 and TRBJ2-5; D is undetermined. The CDR3 consists of 13 residues. Germline CDR1 and CDR2: KGHSH and LQKENI. The ends were cut back, 0 bases at V and 5 bases at J, with 7 bases in the middle. Here the CDR3 reads CASSPPAWETQYF. The CDR3, as DNA: TGTGCCAGCTCACCACCCGCCTGGGAGACCCAGTACTTC. The whole variable domain, remainder taken from reference TRBV18 and TRBJ2-5, is NAGVMQNPRHLVRRRGQEARLRCSPMKGHSHVYWYRQLPEEGLKFMVYLQKENIIDESGMPKERFSAEFPKEGPSILRIQQVVRGDSAAYFCASSPPAWETQYFGPGTRLLVL.

The CDR3 reads CASSPQVSDEQFF. DNA for the CDR3: TGTGCCAGCAGCCCACAGGTTTCGGATGAGCAGTTCTTC. The chain combines TRBV7-2 with TRBJ2-1; D may be TRBD1 (5 bases). The ends were cut back, 5 bases at V and 8 bases at J, with 13 bases in the middle. CDR1 SGHTA and CDR2 FQGNSA come from the germline V gene. The CDR3 totals 13 residues.

This chain joins TRBV15 and TRBJ2-1; perhaps TRBD1 as D (7 bases). Germline loops: CDR1 LNHNV, CDR2 YYDKDF (reference sequence). Trimming left V 5 bases short and J 6 bases short, with 32 bases between. This CDR3 region has 20 residues. The CDR3 protein is CATSRKAGGREVFRLNEQFF. Here the CDR3 DNA reads TGTGCCACCAGCCGGAAGGCAGGGGGGCGCGAGGTATTTCGGCTCAATGAGCAGTTCTTC.

V gene TRBV20-1 combines with J gene TRBJ2-3; no reliable D call. From germline, CDR1 is DFQATT and CDR2 SNEGSKA (reference sequence). The CDR3 covers 10 residues. V was shortened by 6 bases and J by 6 bases, with 7 bases between the two germline ends. The CDR3 loop is CSASDDTQYF. The CDR3 DNA is TGCAGTGCCTCGGACGATACGCAGTATTTT.

This clonotype was detected once. This chain uses TRBV30 with TRBJ2-4; TRBD1 is a possible D gene (6 bases). The CDR3 has 13 residues. Deletions cut 2 bases from V and 2 bases from J, with 7 bases between. CDR1 and CDR2 (germline): GTSNPN, SVGIG (reference sequence). CDR3 DNA sequence: TGTGCCTGGAGTACAGGGACCAAAAACATTCAGTACTTC. This translates into CAWSTGTKNIQYF.

This clonotype has just a few counts. This rearrangement joins TRBV14 to TRBJ1-2, with 7 bases that match TRBD1. The CDR3 extends over 13 amino acids. Germline V lookup: CDR1 SGHDN, CDR2 FVKESK. The junction had 6 bases not matched to a gene; V was cut back by 4 bases and J by 7 bases. For the CDR3, the DNA is TGTGCCAGCAGCCCTAGACAGGGTGGTGGCTACACCTTC. Translated: CASSPRQGGGYTF.

The chain couples TRBV4-3 to TRBJ2-2; D unclear. Germline V CDR1 and CDR2: LGHNA, YSLEER. The length of the CDR3 is 15 residues. With 0 bases removed from V and 2 bases from J, the gap between germline ends came to 7 bases. The CDR3 loop reads CASSQDWGNTGELFF. In nucleotides, the CDR3 is TGCGCCAGCAGCCAAGATTGGGGAAACACCGGGGAGCTGTTTTTT.

J is TRBJ2-5 and V is TRBV6-4; D perhaps matches TRBD2 (5 bases). Germline V gene sequence: CDR1 MRHNA, CDR2 SNTAGT. V gave up 4 bases and J gave up 4 bases, with 10 bases separating them. There are 13 residues in the CDR3. The CDR3 sequence: CASSVSRGETQYF. The CDR3 nucleotides are TGTGCCAGCAGTGTCTCCCGGGGAGAGACCCAGTACTTC.

The V and J genes are TRBV15 and TRBJ1-1, with D possibly matching TRBD1 (5 bases). CDR1 LNHNV and CDR2 YYDKDF come from the germline V gene (reference sequence). This CDR3 is built from 14 residues. With 1 base removed from V and 5 bases from J, the gap between germline ends came to 11 bases. CDR3 DNA: TGTGCCACCAGCAGAGTAATTAAGGGGACTGAAGCTTTCTTT. It translates to CATSRVIKGTEAFF.

The rearrangement uses TRBV7-3 and TRBJ1-2; TRBD1 is a possible D gene (5 bases). V was trimmed by 5 bases and J by 8 bases, leaving 15 bases between them. The germline V gene has CDR1 SGHTA and CDR2 FQGTGA. This CDR3 has 13 residues. The DNA for the CDR3 is TGTGCCAGCAGCCAAGGACACCTGGGGGGCTACACCTTC. Translated, it gives CASSQGHLGGYTF.